These 31 T cell receptor beta chains were sequenced from one sample in a study of T cell responses to AZD1222 COVID-19 vaccine. Produced via immunoSEQ multiplex PCR; TCRdb's table is partial and in-frame only. The data show roughly 150,000 clones, about 91% seen once. Source: peripheral blood, taken on day 0 of AZD1222 vaccination. These receptors were collected from an adult in good health.

This clone was seen only a few times. The chain combines TRBV15 with TRBJ2-7; TRBD1 might be the D (5 bases). This CDR3 is built from 16 residues. Germline lookup yields CDR1 LNHNV and CDR2 YYDKDF (reference sequence). Trimming shortened V by 1 base and J by 0 bases, and 13 bases separated the two germline ends. The CDR3 spells CATSRVWGLNSYEQYF. The CDR3, as DNA: TGTGCCACCAGCAGAGTATGGGGCCTAAACTCCTACGAGCAGTACTTC.

The sample holds one count of this clone. The chain employs TRBV6-1 and TRBJ1-5; 9 nucleotides line up with TRBD1. CDR3 length: 17 residues. The trim removed 2 bases at V and 4 bases at J, leaving 9 bases unmatched. Germline CDR1 is MNHNS and CDR2 is SASEGT. The CDR3 DNA is TGTGCCAGCAGTGAAAAGTCGAGAGGACAGGGGAATCAGCCCCAGCATTTT. As protein: CASSEKSRGQGNQPQHF.

V gene TRBV7-9 combines with J gene TRBJ2-7, with 7 bases that match TRBD1. Per the germline V gene, CDR1 is SEHNR and CDR2 is FQNEAQ (reference sequence). J lost 2 bases, V lost 5 bases, and 9 bases had no gene match. The CDR3 length is 15 residues. Here the CDR3 DNA reads TGTGCCAGCAGCGCCAGGACAGGCGCGGCCTACGAGCAGTACTTC. Translating it yields CASSARTGAAYEQYF.

CDR3: CASSLRGSYEQYF. Here the CDR3 DNA reads TGTGCCAGCAGTTTAAGAGGGTCCTACGAGCAGTACTTC. The chain uses TRBV28 and TRBJ2-7; D perhaps matches TRBD2 (5 bases). Germline V CDR1 and CDR2: MDHEN, SYDVKM. V lost 2 bases and J lost 1, with 6 bases in between. The CDR3 runs 13 residues.

V is TRBV2 and J is TRBJ1-2; 10 bases match TRBD1. CDR1 and CDR2 from the germline V gene are SNHLY and FYNNEI. This CDR3 spans 13 amino acids. Trimming removed 8 bases from V and 5 bases from J; junction bases left unmatched: 5. CDR3 bases: TGTGCCAGCCGGGACAGGGGACCATATGGCTACACCTTC. Its translation: CASRDRGPYGYTF.

This chain links TRBV18 with TRBJ1-1; no clear D gene. Trimming stripped 2 bases from V and 1 base from J, with 8 bases between. Germline-derived CDR1 and CDR2 are KGHSH and LQKENI. The CDR3 contains 14 residues. This chain's CDR3 is CASSPSGRNTEAFF. The CDR3 DNA follows: TGTGCCAGCTCACCATCAGGCCGGAACACTGAAGCTTTCTTT. The full variable domain, its missing parts supplied by reference TRBV18 and TRBJ1-1, is NAGVMQNPRHLVRRRGQEARLRCSPMKGHSHVYWYRQLPEEGLKFMVYLQKENIIDESGMPKERFSAEFPKEGPSILRIQQVVRGDSAAYFCASSPSGRNTEAFFGQGTRLTVV.

The V call is TRBV28, the J call TRBJ2-3, with D tentatively TRBD1 or TRBD2 (5 bases each). Germline V gene data show CDR1 as MDHEN and CDR2 as SYDVKM. Trimming took off 3 bases at V and 6 bases at J, with 22 bases between the two ends. There are 17 residues in the CDR3. CDR3 DNA sequence: TGTGCCAGCAGTTTTACGGGGCAGCTCAATATCGCCGATACGCAGTATTTT. Its translation is CASSFTGQLNIADTQYF.

J is TRBJ2-5 and V is TRBV27, with D possibly TRBD2 on 6 matching bases. Trimming stripped 7 bases from V and 4 bases from J, with 19 bases between. The length of the CDR3 is 15 residues. Germline-derived CDR1 and CDR2 are MNHEY and SMNVEV (reference sequence). CDR3 coding DNA: TGTGCCAGCACCGACGGCACCCCGGGAGCAGAGACCCAGTACTTC. Its protein is CASTDGTPGAETQYF.

CDR3 residues: CASSVYGQGDSPLHF. DNA of the CDR3: TGTGCCAGCAGCGTATATGGGCAGGGAGATTCACCCCTCCACTTT. The chain couples TRBV9 to TRBJ1-6; perhaps TRBD1 as D (5 bases). CDR3 length equals 15 residues. V lost 1 base to trimming and J lost 8 bases, with 13 bases between them. Germline CDR1 reads SGDLS; CDR2 reads YYNGEE.

The V call is TRBV4-3, the J call TRBJ2-5; 8 nucleotides match TRBD2. The CDR3 is 18 amino acids. Germline values: CDR1 LGHNA, CDR2 YSLEER. V lost 3 bases to trimming and J lost 3 bases; unmatched junction nucleotides: 15. The CDR3 region has the DNA TGCGCCAGCAGCCAGGAAACTACTAGCGGCGCACCCAAAGAGACCCAGTACTTC. It specifies CASSQETTSGAPKETQYF.

The V and J genes are TRBV7-2 and TRBJ1-2; D not certain. Trimming cost V 5 bases and J 8 bases, with 21 bases left between them. CDR1 and CDR2 from the germline V gene are SGHTA and FQGNSA. CDR3 length equals 15 residues. For the CDR3, the DNA is TGTGCCAGCAGCCCCCGGGGTGGCCTCTTCTTCGGCTACACCTTC. This codes for CASSPRGGLFFGYTF.

The CDR3 region is CASRNSGGAGQPQHF. The CDR3 region has the DNA TGTGCCAGTCGAAATTCGGGGGGGGCCGGTCAGCCCCAGCATTTT. V is TRBV19 and J is TRBJ1-5, with TRBD1 as a possible D gene (6 bases). This CDR3 has 15 residues. Germline V gene lookup returns CDR1 LNHDA and CDR2 SQIVND (reference sequence). Trimming took off 8 bases at V and 6 bases at J, with 20 bases between the two ends.

The chain has TRBV6-5 and TRBJ1-2; maybe TRBD1 (5 bases). The CDR3 spans 13 residues. Deletions cut 5 bases from V and 5 bases from J, with 12 bases between. In germline, CDR1 is MNHEY, CDR2 SVGAGI. CDR3 protein: CASSRDAGYGYTF. DNA for the CDR3: TGTGCCAGCAGTCGGGACGCTGGATATGGCTACACCTTC.

The chain recombines TRBV5-1 with TRBJ1-4, with D unresolved. Germline assignment: CDR1 SGHRS and CDR2 YFSETQ. Trimming stripped 4 bases from V and 0 bases from J, with 19 bases between. This CDR3 is built from 18 residues. The CDR3 DNA reads TGCGCCAGCAGCCCAACCCCCGGCGGGAGTGCAACTAATGAAAAACTGTTTTTT. This encodes CASSPTPGGSATNEKLFF.

This sequence joins TRBV19 and TRBJ1-2, with 7 nucleotides matching TRBD1. This CDR3 is built from 15 residues. V lost 2 bases and J lost 0; bases outside the gene matches: 3. Per the germline V gene, CDR1 is LNHDA and CDR2 is SQIVND (reference sequence). CDR3 sequence (DNA): TGTGCCAGTAGTATAACAGGGGAGGCTAACTATGGCTACACCTTC. This encodes CASSITGEANYGYTF.

The chain combines TRBV18 with TRBJ2-2, with D uncertain. V gave up 3 bases and J gave up 5 bases, with 7 bases separating them. Looked up from germline, CDR1 is KGHSH and CDR2 is LQKENI. CDR3 length: 13 amino acids. This CDR3 is CASSPTSTGELFF. The CDR3, as DNA: TGTGCCAGCTCACCGACAAGTACCGGGGAGCTGTTTTTT.

This chain joins TRBV29-1 and TRBJ2-1; D not certain. The CDR3 loop spans 17 amino acids. CDR1 and CDR2 from the germline V gene are SQVTM and ANQGSEA. V dropped 3 bases and J dropped 1 base, with 19 bases sitting between them. CDR3 residues: CSVEKLKVPQSYNEQFF. The CDR3 coding sequence is TGCAGCGTTGAGAAGTTAAAGGTCCCTCAGTCCTACAATGAGCAGTTCTTC.

The chain is built from TRBV7-2 and TRBJ1-2; weak D call: TRBD1 (6 bases). Trimming removed 1 base at V and 3 bases at J, with 9 bases between. Germline CDR1 SGHTA, CDR2 FQGNSA. The CDR3 runs to 14 residues. This chain's CDR3 is CASSLEQGDYGYTF. CDR3 coding DNA: TGTGCCAGCAGCTTAGAACAGGGAGACTATGGCTACACCTTC.

V and J are TRBV15 and TRBJ1-5; D gene ambiguous. The CDR3 loop spans 14 amino acids. Deletions cut 8 bases from V and 1 base from J, with 12 bases between. From germline, CDR1 is LNHNV and CDR2 YYDKDF (reference sequence). The CDR3 DNA is TGTGCCACCGCCCGCTGGGAGAGCAATCAGCCCCAGCATTTT. Protein: CATARWESNQPQHF.

CDR3: CASSETGPTEAFF. CDR3 bases: TGTGCCAGCTCAGAGACAGGGCCGACTGAAGCTTTCTTT. The V and J genes are TRBV18 and TRBJ1-1, with 7 bases matching TRBD1. The CDR3 runs 13 residues. J gave up 5 bases and V 5 bases, and 5 bases lay outside the gene matches. The germline V gene encodes CDR1 KGHSH and CDR2 LQKENI.

The chain carries TRBV27 and TRBJ1-2; 11 nucleotides agree with TRBD1. The V and J ends lost 6 bases and 6 bases, in that order; junction bases with no gene match: 6. This CDR3 has 14 residues. In germline, CDR1 is MNHEY, CDR2 SMNVEV (reference sequence). The DNA for the CDR3 is TGTGCCAGCAGGACCGGGACAGGGGGAAATGGCTACACCTTC. Protein product: CASRTGTGGNGYTF.

V gene TRBV27 combines with J gene TRBJ1-2; no definite D call. Germline V gene lookup returns CDR1 MNHEY and CDR2 SMNVEV (reference sequence). This CDR3 contains 14 residues. The V and J ends lost 3 bases and 0 bases respectively, with 8 bases between them. The CDR3 DNA follows: TGTGCCAGCAGTTTCCGCGGCCCTAACTATGGCTACACCTTC. Its translation is CASSFRGPNYGYTF.

This sequence joins TRBV7-9 and TRBJ1-4; D remains unclear. CDR1 is SEHNR and CDR2 is FQNEAQ in the germline V gene (reference sequence). The CDR3 length is 15 residues. Deletions cut 0 bases from V and 2 bases from J, with 7 bases between. In nucleotides, the CDR3 is TGTGCCAGCAGCTTAGCGGGGTCTACTAATGAAAAACTGTTTTTT. It translates to CASSLAGSTNEKLFF.

The chain is built from TRBV19 and TRBJ2-7, with 7 bases aligning to TRBD1. Germline lookup yields CDR1 LNHDA and CDR2 SQIVND (reference sequence). The CDR3 is 12 residues long. V gave up 6 bases and J gave up 7 bases; unmatched junction bases: 6. The CDR3 protein is CASRETGREQYF. The CDR3 region has the DNA TGTGCCAGTAGGGAGACAGGGCGGGAGCAGTACTTC.

This chain joins TRBV28 and TRBJ2-7; either TRBD1 or TRBD2 may fit D (6 bases each). Germline V gene data show CDR1 as MDHEN and CDR2 as SYDVKM. The CDR3 consists of 13 residues. V gave up 7 bases and J gave up 7 bases, with 17 bases separating them. DNA for the CDR3: TGTGCCAGCACCGCCGGGGGACAAGGGGAGCAGTACTTC. Amino acids: CASTAGGQGEQYF. Combining the CDR3 with reference TRBV28 and TRBJ2-7 gives the whole variable domain DVKVTQSSRYLVKRTGEKVFLECVQDMDHENMFWYRQDPGLGLRLIYFSYDVKMKEKGDIPEGYSVSREKKERFSLILESASTNQTSMYLCASTAGGQGEQYFGPGTRLTVT.

The J gene is TRBJ2-7, the V gene TRBV6-8; 13 nucleotides line up with TRBD2. The CDR3 sequence is 18 residues long. The V gene's germline CDR1 is MNHGY and CDR2 SAAAGT. V was clipped by 0 bases and J by 7 bases; unmatched bases: 12. The CDR3 loop reads CASSYSKPGTSGVYEQYF. The CDR3 DNA sequence: TGTGCCAGCAGTTACTCGAAGCCCGGGACTAGCGGGGTGTATGAGCAGTACTTC.

This clone was seen only once. This chain connects TRBV3-1 (or the pseudogene TRBV3-2) to TRBJ1-2; 7 bases are shared with TRBD1. There are 13 residues in the CDR3. Germline V gives CDR1 LGHDT, CDR2 YNNKEL (reference sequence). J gave up 9 bases and V 3 bases, and 7 bases lay outside the gene matches. The CDR3: CASSQLTGPRYTF. CDR3 nucleotides: TGTGCCAGCAGCCAGTTGACAGGGCCACGCTACACCTTC.

The chain couples TRBV6-2 or TRBV6-3 to TRBJ2-7; possibly TRBD1 or TRBD2 for D (5 bases each). Germline CDR1 reads MNHEY; CDR2 reads SVGEGT. Trimming stripped 5 bases from V and 2 bases from J, with 13 bases between. The CDR3 loop spans 14 amino acids. CDR3 in DNA: TGTGCCAGCAGTGCCGGGGCCAGAACCTACGAGCAGTACTTC. The encoded protein is CASSAGARTYEQYF.

The chain is built from TRBV28 and TRBJ2-5, with 7 bases that match TRBD1. Germline-derived CDR1 and CDR2 are MDHEN and SYDVKM. This CDR3 has 16 amino acids. V was pared by 5 bases and J by 1 base, with 10 bases of the junction left unmatched. The CDR3 is CASSTGTARLQETQYF. The DNA for the CDR3 is TGTGCCAGCAGTACCGGGACAGCGCGACTCCAAGAGACCCAGTACTTC.

The chain employs TRBV6-1 and TRBJ2-3; TRBD2 matches at 8 bases. The junction had 9 bases not matched to a gene; V was cut back by 4 bases and J by 3 bases. The CDR3 totals 16 residues. Germline values: CDR1 MNHNS, CDR2 SASEGT. CDR3 sequence (DNA): TGTGCCAGCAGTGCCCTCAGGAGCGGGGGAACAGATACGCAGTATTTT. As protein: CASSALRSGGTDTQYF.

The rearrangement uses TRBV21-1 and TRBJ1-1. TRBV21-1 is marked as a pseudogene. There are 19 residues in the CDR3. The CDR3 nucleotides are TGTGCCAGCAGCAACGTCGACAAACAACTACTCCCCCTTAACACTGAAGCTTTCTTT. The encoded protein is CASSNVDKQLLPLNTEAFF.